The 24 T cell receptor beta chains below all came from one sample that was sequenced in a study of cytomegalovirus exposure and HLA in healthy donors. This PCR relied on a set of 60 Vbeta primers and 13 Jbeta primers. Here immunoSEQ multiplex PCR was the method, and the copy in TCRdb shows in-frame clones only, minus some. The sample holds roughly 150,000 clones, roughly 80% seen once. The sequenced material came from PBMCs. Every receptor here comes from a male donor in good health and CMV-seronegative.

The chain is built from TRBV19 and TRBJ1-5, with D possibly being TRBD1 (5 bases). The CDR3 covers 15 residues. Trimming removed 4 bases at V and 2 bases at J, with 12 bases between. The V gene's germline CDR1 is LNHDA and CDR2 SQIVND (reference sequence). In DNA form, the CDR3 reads TGTGCCAGTAGTAGGTTCCCGGGGGGCAATCAGCCCCAGCATTTT. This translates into CASSRFPGGNQPQHF.

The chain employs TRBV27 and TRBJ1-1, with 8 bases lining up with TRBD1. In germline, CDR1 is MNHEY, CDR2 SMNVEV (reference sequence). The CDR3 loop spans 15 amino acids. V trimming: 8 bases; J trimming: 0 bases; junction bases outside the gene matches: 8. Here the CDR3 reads CASLDRVGMNTEAFF. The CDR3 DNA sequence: TGTGCCAGCCTGGACAGGGTCGGTATGAACACTGAAGCTTTCTTT.

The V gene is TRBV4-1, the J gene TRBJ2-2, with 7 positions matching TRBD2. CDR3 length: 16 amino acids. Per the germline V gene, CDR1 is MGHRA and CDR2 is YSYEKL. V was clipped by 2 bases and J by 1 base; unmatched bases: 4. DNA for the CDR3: TGCGCCAGCAGCCAATACAGCGGGGAGAACACCGGGGAGCTGTTTTTT. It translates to CASSQYSGENTGELFF.

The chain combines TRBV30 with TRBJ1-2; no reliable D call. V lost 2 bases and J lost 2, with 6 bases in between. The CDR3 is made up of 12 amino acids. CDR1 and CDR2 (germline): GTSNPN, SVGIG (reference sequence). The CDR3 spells CAWSQENYGYTF. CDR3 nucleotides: TGTGCCTGGAGTCAGGAAAACTATGGCTACACCTTC.

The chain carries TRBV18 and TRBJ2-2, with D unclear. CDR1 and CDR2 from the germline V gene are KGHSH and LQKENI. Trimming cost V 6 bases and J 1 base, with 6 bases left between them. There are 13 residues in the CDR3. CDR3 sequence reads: CASSLGNTGELFF. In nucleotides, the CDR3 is TGTGCCAGCTCCCTAGGGAACACCGGGGAGCTGTTTTTT.

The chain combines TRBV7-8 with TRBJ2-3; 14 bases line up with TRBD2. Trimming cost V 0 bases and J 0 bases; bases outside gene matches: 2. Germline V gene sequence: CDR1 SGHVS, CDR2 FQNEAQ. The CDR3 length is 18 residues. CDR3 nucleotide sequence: TGTGCCAGCAGCTTAGCGGGACTAGCGGGGGCCAGCACAGATACGCAGTATTTT. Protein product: CASSLAGLAGASTDTQYF.

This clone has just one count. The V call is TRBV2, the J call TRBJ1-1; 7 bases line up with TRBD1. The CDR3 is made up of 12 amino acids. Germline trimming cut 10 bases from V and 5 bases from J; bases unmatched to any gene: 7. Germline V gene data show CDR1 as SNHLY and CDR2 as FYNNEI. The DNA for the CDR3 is TGTGCCAACCATCAGGGGGGAACTGAAGCTTTCTTT. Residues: CANHQGGTEAFF.

CDR3 sequence: CASSLAPSSGTEAFF. In DNA form, the CDR3 reads TGCGCCAGCAGCTTGGCCCCGAGCTCCGGCACTGAAGCTTTCTTT. The chain carries TRBV5-1 and TRBJ1-1; the D is unclear. V dropped 0 bases and J dropped 4 bases, with 13 bases sitting between them. Per germline, CDR1 SGHRS and CDR2 YFSETQ. This CDR3 spans 15 amino acids.

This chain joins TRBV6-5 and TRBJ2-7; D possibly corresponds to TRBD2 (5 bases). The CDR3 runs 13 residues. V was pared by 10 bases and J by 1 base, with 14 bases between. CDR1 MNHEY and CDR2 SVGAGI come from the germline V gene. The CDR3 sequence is CATRRGESYEQYF. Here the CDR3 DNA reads TGTGCCACCCGCCGGGGAGAGTCCTACGAGCAGTACTTC.

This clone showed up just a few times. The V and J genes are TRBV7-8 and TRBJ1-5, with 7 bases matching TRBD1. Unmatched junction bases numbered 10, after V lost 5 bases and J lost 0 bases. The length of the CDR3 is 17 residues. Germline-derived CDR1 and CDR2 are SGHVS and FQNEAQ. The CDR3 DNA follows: TGTGCCAGCAGCCCGACAGGGATCGCATATAGCAATCAGCCCCAGCATTTT. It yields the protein CASSPTGIAYSNQPQHF.

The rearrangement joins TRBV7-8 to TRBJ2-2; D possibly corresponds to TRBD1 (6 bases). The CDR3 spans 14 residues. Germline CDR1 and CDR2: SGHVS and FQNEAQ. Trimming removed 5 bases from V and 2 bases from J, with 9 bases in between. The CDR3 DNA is TGTGCCAGCAGCACAGGGTTAAACACCGGGGAGCTGTTTTTT. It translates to CASSTGLNTGELFF. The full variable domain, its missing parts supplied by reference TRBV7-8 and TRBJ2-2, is GAGVSQSPRYKVAKRGQDVALRCDPISGHVSLFWYQQALGQGPEFLTYFQNEAQLDKSGLPSDRFFAERPEGSVSTLKIQRTQQEDSAVYLCASSTGLNTGELFFGEGSRLTVL.

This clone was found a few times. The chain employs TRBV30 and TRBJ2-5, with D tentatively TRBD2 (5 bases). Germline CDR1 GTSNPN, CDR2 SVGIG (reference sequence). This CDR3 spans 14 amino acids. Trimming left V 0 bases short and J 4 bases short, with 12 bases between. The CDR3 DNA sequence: TGTGCCTGGAGTGTACCCGGGATGAGAGAGACCCAGTACTTC. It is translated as CAWSVPGMRETQYF.

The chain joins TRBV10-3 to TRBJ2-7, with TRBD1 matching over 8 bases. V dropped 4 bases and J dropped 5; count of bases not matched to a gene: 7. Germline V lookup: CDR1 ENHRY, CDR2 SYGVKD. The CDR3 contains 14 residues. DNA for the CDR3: TGTGCCATCAGTGCGGCACAGGGGGTGAACGAGCAGTACTTC. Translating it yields CAISAAQGVNEQYF.

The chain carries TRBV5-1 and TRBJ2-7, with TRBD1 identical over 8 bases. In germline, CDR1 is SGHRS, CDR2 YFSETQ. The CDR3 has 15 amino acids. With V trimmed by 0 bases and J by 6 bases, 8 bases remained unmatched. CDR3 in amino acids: CASSLAATGVGEQYF. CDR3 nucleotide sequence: TGCGCCAGCAGCTTGGCCGCGACAGGGGTTGGCGAGCAGTACTTC.

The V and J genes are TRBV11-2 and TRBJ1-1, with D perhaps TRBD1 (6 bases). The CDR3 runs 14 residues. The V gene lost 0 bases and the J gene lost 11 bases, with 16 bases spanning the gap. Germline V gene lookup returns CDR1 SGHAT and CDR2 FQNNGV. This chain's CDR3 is CASSLDIRTGSAFF. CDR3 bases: TGTGCCAGCAGCTTAGATATTAGAACAGGGTCGGCTTTCTTT.

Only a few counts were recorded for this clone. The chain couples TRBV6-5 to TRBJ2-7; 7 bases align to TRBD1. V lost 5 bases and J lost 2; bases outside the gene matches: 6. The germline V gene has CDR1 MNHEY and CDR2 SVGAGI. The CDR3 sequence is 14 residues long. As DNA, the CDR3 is TGTGCCAGCAGTGCTTGGGACAGAACCTACGAGCAGTACTTC. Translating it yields CASSAWDRTYEQYF.

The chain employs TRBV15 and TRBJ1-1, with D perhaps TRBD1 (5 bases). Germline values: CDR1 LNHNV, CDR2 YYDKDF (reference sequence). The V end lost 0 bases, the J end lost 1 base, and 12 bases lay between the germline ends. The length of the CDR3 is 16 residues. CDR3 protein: CATSRDPGRGNTEAFF. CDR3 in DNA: TGTGCCACCAGCAGAGATCCGGGGCGGGGGAACACTGAAGCTTTCTTT.

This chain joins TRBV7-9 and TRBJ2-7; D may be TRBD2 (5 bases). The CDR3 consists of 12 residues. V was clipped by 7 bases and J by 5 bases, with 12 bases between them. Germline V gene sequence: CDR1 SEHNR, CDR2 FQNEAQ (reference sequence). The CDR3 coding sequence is TGTGCCAGCACCCGAGAGAGGGACGAGCAGTACTTC. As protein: CASTRERDEQYF. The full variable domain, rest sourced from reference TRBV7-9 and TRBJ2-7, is DTGVSQNPRHKITKRGQNVTFRCDPISEHNRLYWYRQTLGQGPEFLTYFQNEAQLEKSRLLSDRFSAERPKGSFSTLEIQRTEQGDSAMYLCASTRERDEQYFGPGTRLTVT.

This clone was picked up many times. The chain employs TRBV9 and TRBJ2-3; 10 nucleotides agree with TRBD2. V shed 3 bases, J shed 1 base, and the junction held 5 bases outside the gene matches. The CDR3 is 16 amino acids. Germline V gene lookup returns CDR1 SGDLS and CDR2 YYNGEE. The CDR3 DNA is TGTGCCAGCAGCGCCCAAGGACTAGCGGGCACAGATACGCAGTATTTT. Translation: CASSAQGLAGTDTQYF.

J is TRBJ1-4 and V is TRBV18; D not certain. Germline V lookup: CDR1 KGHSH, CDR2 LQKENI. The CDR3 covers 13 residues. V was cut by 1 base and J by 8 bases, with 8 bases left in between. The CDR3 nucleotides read TGTGCCAGCTCACCACAGGAGGGAGAAAAACTGTTTTTT. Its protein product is CASSPQEGEKLFF.

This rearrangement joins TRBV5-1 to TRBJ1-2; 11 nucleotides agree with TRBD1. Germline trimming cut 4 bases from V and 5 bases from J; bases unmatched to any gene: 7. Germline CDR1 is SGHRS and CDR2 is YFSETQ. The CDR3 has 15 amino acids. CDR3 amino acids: CASSQTGQGAYGYTF. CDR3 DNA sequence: TGCGCCAGCAGCCAAACCGGACAGGGGGCATATGGCTACACCTTC.

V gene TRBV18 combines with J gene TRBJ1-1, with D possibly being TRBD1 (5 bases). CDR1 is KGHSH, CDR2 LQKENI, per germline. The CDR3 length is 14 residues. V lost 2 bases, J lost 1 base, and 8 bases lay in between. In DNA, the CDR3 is TGTGCCAGCTCACCAAACGGGGGGAACACTGAAGCTTTCTTT. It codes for CASSPNGGNTEAFF.

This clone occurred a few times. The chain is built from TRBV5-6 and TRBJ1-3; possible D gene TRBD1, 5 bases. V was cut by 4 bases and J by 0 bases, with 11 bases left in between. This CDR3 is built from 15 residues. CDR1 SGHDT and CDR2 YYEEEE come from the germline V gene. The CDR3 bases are TGTGCCAGCAGCGCCCCGGACACCTCTGGAAACACCATATATTTT. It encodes CASSAPDTSGNTIYF.

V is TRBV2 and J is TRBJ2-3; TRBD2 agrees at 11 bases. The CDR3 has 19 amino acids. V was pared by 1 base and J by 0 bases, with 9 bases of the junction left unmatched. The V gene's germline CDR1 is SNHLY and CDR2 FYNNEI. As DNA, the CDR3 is TGTGCCAGCAGTGAAGAGGGGCTAGCGGGGGGACCTAGCACAGATACGCAGTATTTT. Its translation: CASSEEGLAGGPSTDTQYF. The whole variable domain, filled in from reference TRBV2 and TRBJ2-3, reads EPEVTQTPSHQVTQMGQEVILRCVPISNHLYFYWYRQILGQKVEFLVSFYNNEISEKSEIFDDQFSVERPDGSNFTLKIRSTKLEDSAMYFCASSEEGLAGGPSTDTQYFGPGTRLTVL.